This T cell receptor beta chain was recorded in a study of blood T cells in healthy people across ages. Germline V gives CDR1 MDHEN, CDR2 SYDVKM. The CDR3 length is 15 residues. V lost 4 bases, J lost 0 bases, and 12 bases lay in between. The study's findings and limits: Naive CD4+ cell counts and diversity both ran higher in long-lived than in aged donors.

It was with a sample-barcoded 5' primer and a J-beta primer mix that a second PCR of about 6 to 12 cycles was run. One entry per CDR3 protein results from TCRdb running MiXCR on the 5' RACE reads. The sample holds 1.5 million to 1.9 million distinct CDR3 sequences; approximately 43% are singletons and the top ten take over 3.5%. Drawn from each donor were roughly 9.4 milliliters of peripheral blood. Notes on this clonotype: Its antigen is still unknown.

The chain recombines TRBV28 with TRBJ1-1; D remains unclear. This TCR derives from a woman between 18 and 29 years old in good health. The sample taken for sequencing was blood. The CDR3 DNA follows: TGTGCCAGCAGTTCCCCGGGCAGAGTGAACACTGAAGCTTTCTTT. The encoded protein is CASSSPGRVNTEAFF.